Sequencing of this T cell receptor beta chain was carried out in a study of cytomegalovirus exposure and HLA in healthy donors. Broader study findings: The likely origin of a cluster of highly shared sequence variants was a sequencing artifact.

This clone turned up a few times. What it binds is unknown. The PCR made use of 60 Vbeta and 13 Jbeta primers. The repertoire was sequenced with immunoSEQ multiplex PCR; TCRdb's copy has only in-frame clones and lacks some. The sample includes about 140,000 clones, around three fifths of them seen just once. CDR1 and CDR2 from the germline V gene are SGHRS and YFSETQ. V was pared by 6 bases and J by 0 bases, with 9 bases of the junction left unmatched. The CDR3 is made up of 16 amino acids. This TCR derives from a male donor in good health and CMV-seronegative. The sample comprised PBMCs. V and J are TRBV5-1 and TRBJ2-1, with TRBD2 matching over 7 bases. The CDR3 loop is CASTDRGVSSYNEQFF. CDR3 DNA: TGCGCCAGCACCGACCGGGGGGTTAGCTCCTACAATGAGCAGTTCTTC.